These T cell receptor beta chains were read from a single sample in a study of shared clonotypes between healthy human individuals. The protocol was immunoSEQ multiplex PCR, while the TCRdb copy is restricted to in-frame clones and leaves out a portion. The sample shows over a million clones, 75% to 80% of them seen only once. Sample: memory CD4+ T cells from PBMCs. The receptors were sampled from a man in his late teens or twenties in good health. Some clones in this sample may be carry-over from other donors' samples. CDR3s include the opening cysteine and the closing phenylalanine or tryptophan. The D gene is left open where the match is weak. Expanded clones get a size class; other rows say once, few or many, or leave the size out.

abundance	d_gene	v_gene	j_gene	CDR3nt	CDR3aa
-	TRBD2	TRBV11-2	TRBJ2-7	TGTGCCAGCAGCTGGGAGGGGAGGAGGTACGACGAGCAGTACTTC	CASSWEGRRYDEQYF
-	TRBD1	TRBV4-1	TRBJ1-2	TGCGCCAGCAGCCATTCGGGACAGGGATATGGCTACACCTTC	CASSHSGQGYGYTF
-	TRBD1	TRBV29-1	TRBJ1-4	TGCAGCGCCTTACAGGGGGCTGTAAGTGAAAAACTGTTTTTT	CSALQGAVSEKLFF
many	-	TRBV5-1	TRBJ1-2	TGCGCCAGCAGCTGGGGAGACTATGGCTACACCTTC	CASSWGDYGYTF
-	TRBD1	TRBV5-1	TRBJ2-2	TGCGCCAGCAGGGCGACAGGGTTGGTCGGGGAGCTGTTTTTT	CASRATGLVGELFF
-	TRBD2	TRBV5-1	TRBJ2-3	TGCGCCAGCAGCTTGGGACTAGCGGGAGGGCCTAGAGATACGCAGTATTTT	CASSLGLAGGPRDTQYF
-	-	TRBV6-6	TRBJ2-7	TGTGCCAGCAGTTACTCTAACCGCTACTCCTACGAGCAGTACTTC	CASSYSNRYSYEQYF
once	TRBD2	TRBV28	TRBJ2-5	TGTGCCAGCAGTCGGACTAGCGGGGCTATGTACCAAGAGACCCAGTACTTC	CASSRTSGAMYQETQYF
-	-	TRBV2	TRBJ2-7	TGTGCCAGCAGCTACAGGGAAAACTCCTACGAGCAGTACTTC	CASSYRENSYEQYF
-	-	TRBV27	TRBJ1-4	TGTGCCAGCAGTCGACCTCGGGGCCAGGGAAGTGGCAAACTGTTTTTT	CASSRPRGQGSGKLFF
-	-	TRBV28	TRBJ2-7	TGTGCCAGCAGCCCCACTTTAAGTGGGTACGAGCAGTACTTC	CASSPTLSGYEQYF
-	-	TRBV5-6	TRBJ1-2	TGTGCCAGCAGCTTGATCTGGGGACGATTAGCTAACTATGGCTACACCTTC	CASSLIWGRLANYGYTF
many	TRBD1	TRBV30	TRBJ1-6	TGTGCCTGGAGTGCCCGCCGACAGGGAAGTAATTCACCCCTCCACTTT	CAWSARRQGSNSPLHF
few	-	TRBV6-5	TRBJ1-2	TGTGCCAGCAGTTATCAGGGGAGCTATGGCTACACCTTC	CASSYQGSYGYTF
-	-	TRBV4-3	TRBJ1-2	TGCGCCAGCAGTACAGAGAGGGCCTATGGCTACACCTTC	CASSTERAYGYTF
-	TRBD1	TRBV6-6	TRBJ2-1	TGTGCCAGCATCCGGACAGGGGGCTCGAATGAGCAGTTCTTC	CASIRTGGSNEQFF
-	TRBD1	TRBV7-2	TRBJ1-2	TGTGCCAGCAGCTCCCCGGACAGGGCCGACTATGGCTACACCTTC	CASSSPDRADYGYTF
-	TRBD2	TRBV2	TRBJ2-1	TGTGCCAGCAGTGAGGGGGGACTAGCCATCAATGAGCAGTTCTTC	CASSEGGLAINEQFF
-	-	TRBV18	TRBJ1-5	TGTGCCAGCTCAAATGGGAATCAGCCCCAGCATTTT	CASSNGNQPQHF
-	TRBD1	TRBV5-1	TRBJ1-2	TGCGCCAGCAGACTTCGACAGGGGGTCGGTGGCTACACCTTC	CASRLRQGVGGYTF
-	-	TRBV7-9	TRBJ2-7	TGTGCCAGCAGCGTTGGGCAAGCGGGCTCCTACGAGCAGTACTTC	CASSVGQAGSYEQYF
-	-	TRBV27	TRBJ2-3	TGTGCCAGCAGTTTAATTAGGAACAGTCTCACAGATACGCAGTATTTT	CASSLIRNSLTDTQYF
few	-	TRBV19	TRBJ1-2	TGTGCCAGTAGTCGTTTGGGTCCTAACTATGGCTACACCTTC	CASSRLGPNYGYTF
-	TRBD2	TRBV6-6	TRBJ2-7	TGTGCCAGCAGCCTTCCGGGGGGGCGCGAGCAGTACTTC	CASSLPGGREQYF
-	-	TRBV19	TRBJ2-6	TGTGCCAGTACATTGCAGGCGTCGGCCAACGTCCTGACTTTC	CASTLQASANVLTF
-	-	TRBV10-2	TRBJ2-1	TGCGCCAGCAGAGTGGACGGATACAATGAGCAGTTCTTC	CASRVDGYNEQFF
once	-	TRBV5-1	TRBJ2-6	TGCGCCAGCAGCTGGGACGCGGAAGGGGCCAACGTCCTGACTTTC	CASSWDAEGANVLTF
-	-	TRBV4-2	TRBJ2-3	TGTGCCAGCAGCCAAGAGGAAGGGGGGACAGATACGCAGTATTTT	CASSQEEGGTDTQYF
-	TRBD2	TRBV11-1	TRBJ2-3	TGTGCCAGCAGCACCCGACTAGCGGGGGGGATTGATACGCAGTATTTT	CASSTRLAGGIDTQYF
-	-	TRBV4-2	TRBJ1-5	TGTGCCAGCAGCCAAGTACAGGTTAGCAATCAGCCCCAGCATTTT	CASSQVQVSNQPQHF
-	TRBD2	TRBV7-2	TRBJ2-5	TGTGCCAGCAGCTTAGAGCGGACTAGATTCCCTGAGACCCAGTACTTC	CASSLERTRFPETQYF
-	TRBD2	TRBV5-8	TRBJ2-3	TGTGCCAGCAGCTTTTCTCGGGGTGCGGGAGGTTTTAGCACAGATACGCAGTATTTT	CASSFSRGAGGFSTDTQYF
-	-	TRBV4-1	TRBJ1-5	TGCGCCAGCAGCCCCGGGGCACTCCGGGAACAGCCCCAGCATTTT	CASSPGALREQPQHF
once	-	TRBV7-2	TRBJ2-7	TGTGCCAGCAGCCGATCGGGACCACGCTCTCAGCAGTACTTC	CASSRSGPRSQQYF
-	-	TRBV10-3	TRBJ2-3	TGTGCCATCTGGGCGGGGGCAAGCACAGATACGCAGTATTTT	CAIWAGASTDTQYF
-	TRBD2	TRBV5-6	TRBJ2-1	TGTGCCAGCAGCTCGCAAACTAGCGGGAGGGGCGATGAGCAGTTCTTC	CASSSQTSGRGDEQFF
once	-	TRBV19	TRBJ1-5	TGTGCCAGTCAATGGGATGGCAATCAGCCCCAGCATTTT	CASQWDGNQPQHF
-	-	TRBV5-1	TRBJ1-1	TGCGCCAGCAGCTTGGGGTTGGGGACTGAAGCTTTCTTT	CASSLGLGTEAFF
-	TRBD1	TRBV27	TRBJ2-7	TGTGCCAGCAGTCCTGGGACAGACTTTCTTTCATCCTACGAGCAGTACTTC	CASSPGTDFLSSYEQYF
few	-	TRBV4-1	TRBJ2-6	TGCGCCAGCAGCCAAGTAAACAGCAACTCTGGGGCCAACGTCCTGACTTTC	CASSQVNSNSGANVLTF
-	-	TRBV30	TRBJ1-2	TGTGCCTGCCACGTGAACAGCCGCTACACCTTC	CACHVNSRYTF
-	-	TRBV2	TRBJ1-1	TGTGCCAGCACCTGGGAGGGGGGGAACACTGAAGCTTTCTTT	CASTWEGGNTEAFF
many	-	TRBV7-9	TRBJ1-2	TGTGCCAGCAGTTCAATGGCGGGGAAAGGGTTACACACCTTC	CASSSMAGKGLHTF
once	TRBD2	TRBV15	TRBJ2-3	TGTGCCACCAGCAGACTAGCGGGCCCAGATACGCAGTATTTT	CATSRLAGPDTQYF
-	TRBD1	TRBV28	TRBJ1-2	TGTGCCAGCAGTTTTTTAAGTACGGACAGGGACTATGGCTACACCTTC	CASSFLSTDRDYGYTF
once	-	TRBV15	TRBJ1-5	TGTGCCACCAGCAGAGGGGGAGGGGGCAATCAGCCCCAGCATTTT	CATSRGGGGNQPQHF
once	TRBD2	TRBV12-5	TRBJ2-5	TGTGCTAGTACCTATCTTCCGGCTAGCGGGATCCAAGAGACCCAGTACTTC	CASTYLPASGIQETQYF